This entry describes one T cell receptor (beta chain). This entry comes from a study of control samples from healthy donors and cancer patients. The table came from immunoSEQ multiplex PCR; TCRdb's copy has only in-frame clones and leaves some out. In the table there are over 200,000 clones, over 75% of which are singletons. Germline CDR1 reads SNHLY; CDR2 reads FYNNEI. This CDR3 contains 14 residues. The V gene lost 7 bases and the J gene lost 10 bases, with 17 bases spanning the gap. The rearrangement uses TRBV2 and TRBJ1-6; D is perhaps TRBD1 (5 bases). This TCR derives from an older woman with lung cancer. The sample comprised PBMCs. The CDR3 region has the DNA TGTGCCAGCATTGGCAAGATCGCAGGGTCACCCCTCCACTTT. Protein sequence: CASIGKIAGSPLHF.